This T cell receptor beta chain was sequenced for a study of OX40 agonist ivuxolimab in advanced cancers. The overall study: Earlier treatment with anti-PD-1, anti-PD-L1 or anti-CTLA-4 was permitted, and 35% to 40% had received some. General study results and limits: By week 6 at 0.1 to 3.0 mg/kg, blood CD4+ and CD8+ T cells had expanded clonally.

TCRdb's copy holds only in-frame clones and misses some; the assay was immunoSEQ multiplex PCR. The sample has roughly 70,000 clones; roughly 85% are singletons. This CDR3 comprises 14 residues. V was clipped by 2 bases and J by 1 base, with 8 bases between them. Germline loops: CDR1 MNHEY, CDR2 SVGAGI. Excluded were patients having autoimmune disease history or systemic immunosuppression. On this clone: Its antigen remains unidentified.

The sample here was CD4+ or CD8+ T cells sorted from blood, taken in a trial of the OX40 agonist ivuxolimab. The TCR comes from an adult with an advanced solid tumor such as melanoma, head and neck, liver or kidney cancer. The rearrangement uses TRBV6-5 and TRBJ1-1; possibly TRBD1 for D (6 bases). CDR3 sequence (DNA): TGTGCCAGCAGTTACGGACAGTCGAACACTGAAGCTTTCTTT. Protein sequence: CASSYGQSNTEAFF.